One and the same sample provided the 15 T cell receptor beta chains below, sequenced in a study of beta chain features in type 1 diabetes. Their antigens are not known. Sequencing targeted expressed TCRB transcripts, as all isolated RNA had been reverse transcribed. TCRdb's copy holds only in-frame clones and misses some; the assay was immunoSEQ multiplex PCR. The data contain 250,000 to 300,000 clones, approximately 25% of them singletons. Study-level results: Type 1 diabetes patients had TCRB CDR3s that were shorter (moderately but significantly so) in all four CD4+ subsets.

What was sequenced was naive CD4+ T cells from blood. The origin of the receptors is a woman between 25 and 40 years old with type 1 diabetes.

This chain links TRBV11-3 with TRBJ1-2, with TRBD1 as a possible D gene (6 bases). Trimming took 3 bases from V and 5 from J, leaving 10 bases between them. The CDR3 length is 13 residues. CDR1 is SGHNT and CDR2 is YENEEA in the germline V gene. CDR3 nucleotide sequence: TGTGCCAGCAGCTTCACCCAGGGGTATGGCTACACCTTC. Protein: CASSFTQGYGYTF.

This clone was found a few times. The rearrangement links TRBV4-2 to TRBJ2-1, with TRBD2 matching over 9 bases. The CDR3 length is 17 residues. In germline, CDR1 is LGHNA, CDR2 YNFKEQ. J was trimmed by 1 base and V by 0 bases; bases with no gene match: 4. CDR3 coding DNA: TGTGCCAGCAGCCAAGATCCTAGCGGGGCTTCCTACAATGAGCAGTTCTTC. This gives the protein CASSQDPSGASYNEQFF.

Only a few counts were recorded for this clone. The gene calls are TRBV29-1 and TRBJ2-6; D gene unclear. The CDR3 covers 14 residues. Trimming shortened V by 7 bases and J by 0 bases, and 10 bases separated the two germline ends. Per germline, CDR1 SQVTM and CDR2 ANQGSEA. The CDR3 sequence is CSASLSSGANVLTF. The DNA of the CDR3 is TGCAGCGCCTCCCTCAGCTCTGGGGCCAACGTCCTGACTTTC.

This clone showed up just a few times. The gene calls are TRBV4-2 and TRBJ2-2; unclear D gene. Germline CDR1 reads LGHNA; CDR2 reads YNFKEQ. V lost 0 bases to trimming and J lost 4 bases, with 9 bases between them. This CDR3 region has 15 residues. The CDR3 DNA reads as TGTGCCAGCAGCCAAGAGACTCGCGGCACCGGGGAGCTGTTTTTT. It yields the protein CASSQETRGTGELFF.

The J gene is TRBJ1-4, the V gene TRBV29-1, with D perhaps matching TRBD1 (5 bases). CDR1 SQVTM and CDR2 ANQGSEA come from the germline V gene. Trimming removed 1 base at V and 8 bases at J, with 11 bases between. The CDR3 is 13 residues long. The CDR3 DNA is TGCAGCGTTGAAGTAGGGGTCGAGGAAAAACTGTTTTTT. Its translation is CSVEVGVEEKLFF.

This clone was counted between two and nine times. This chain links TRBV4-1 with TRBJ2-5, with unresolved D. Per the germline V gene, CDR1 is MGHRA and CDR2 is YSYEKL. V was trimmed by 4 bases and J by 1 base, leaving 13 bases between them. This CDR3 spans 15 amino acids. CDR3 in amino acids: CASSLPQAAQETQYF. CDR3 nucleotide sequence: TGCGCCAGCAGCCTGCCCCAAGCCGCCCAAGAGACCCAGTACTTC.

The sample holds a few counts of this clone. The V call is TRBV28, the J call TRBJ1-2; TRBD1 matches at 9 bases. With V trimmed by 7 bases and J by 8 bases, 8 bases remained unmatched. CDR3 length: 13 amino acids. CDR1 is MDHEN and CDR2 is SYDVKM in the germline V gene. CDR3 loop: CASISQGATGYTF. The CDR3 DNA sequence: TGTGCCAGCATTTCACAGGGGGCTACGGGCTACACCTTC.

This sequence joins TRBV28 and TRBJ1-5, with D unresolved. Germline CDR1 reads MDHEN; CDR2 reads SYDVKM. V was pared by 5 bases and J by 4 bases, with 21 bases between. The CDR3 is 17 amino acids. CDR3 sequence reads: CASSPNDARFENQPQHF. As DNA, the CDR3 is TGTGCCAGCAGTCCAAACGATGCGAGGTTTGAGAATCAGCCCCAGCATTTT.

This clone was seen only a few times. This chain uses TRBV4-2 with TRBJ2-7; TRBD2 matches at 8 bases. This CDR3 spans 17 amino acids. CDR1 LGHNA and CDR2 YNFKEQ come from the germline V gene. J was trimmed by 0 bases and V by 0 bases; bases with no gene match: 7. The CDR3 protein is CASSQDLSSGFSYEQYF. The CDR3, as DNA: TGTGCCAGCAGCCAAGATCTGTCTAGCGGGTTCTCCTACGAGCAGTACTTC.

This chain joins TRBV30 and TRBJ2-1; the match to TRBD1 covers 10 bases. The V segment lost 0 bases and the J segment 5 bases; nucleotides outside the gene matches: 4. Germline V gene sequence: CDR1 GTSNPN, CDR2 SVGIG (reference sequence). The length of the CDR3 is 15 residues. CDR3 sequence (DNA): TGTGCCTGGAGTGTACGGACAGGGGGGAACAATGAGCAGTTCTTC. Translated: CAWSVRTGGNNEQFF.

There are a few counts of this clone. The genes are TRBV7-3 and TRBJ2-1; 10 bases align to TRBD2. The V segment lost 5 bases and the J segment 8 bases; nucleotides outside the gene matches: 9. Germline-derived CDR1 and CDR2 are SGHTA and FQGTGA. This CDR3 contains 15 residues. CDR3 region: CASSVGLAGVDEQFF. DNA of the CDR3: TGTGCCAGCAGCGTGGGGCTAGCGGGAGTCGATGAGCAGTTCTTC.

The rearrangement uses TRBV25-1 and TRBJ2-7; TRBD1 matches 8 bases. Per germline, CDR1 MGHDK and CDR2 SYGVNS. The V and J ends lost 2 bases and 2 bases, in that order; junction bases with no gene match: 2. The CDR3 is made up of 14 amino acids. Here the CDR3 DNA reads TGTGCCAGCAGTGAAGGGGACAGGACCTACGAGCAGTACTTC. Protein product: CASSEGDRTYEQYF.

The sample holds a few counts of this clone. V is TRBV7-2 and J is TRBJ2-1; 8 nucleotides align to TRBD2. Unmatched junction bases numbered 2, after V lost 7 bases and J lost 0 bases. Germline V gene lookup returns CDR1 SGHTA and CDR2 FQGNSA. This CDR3 is built from 14 residues. The CDR3 protein is CASKRGSSYNEQFF. In DNA form, the CDR3 reads TGTGCCAGCAAGCGGGGGAGCTCCTACAATGAGCAGTTCTTC.

This chain uses TRBV29-1 with TRBJ1-1, with TRBD1 as a possible D gene (6 bases). Germline values: CDR1 SQVTM, CDR2 ANQGSEA. The germline V and J ends were trimmed by 7 bases and 3 bases, with 21 bases remaining between them. The CDR3 runs to 15 residues. This CDR3 reads CSAPILEAGDTEAFF. CDR3 in DNA: TGCAGCGCTCCGATCCTAGAGGCAGGGGACACTGAAGCTTTCTTT.

The rearrangement joins TRBV27 to TRBJ1-2; D gene uncertain. The CDR3 totals 14 residues. V dropped 5 bases and J dropped 2 bases, with 12 bases sitting between them. Germline values: CDR1 MNHEY, CDR2 SMNVEV (reference sequence). CDR3 bases: TGTGCCAGCAGTCCGAATGTACTCAACTATGGCTACACCTTC. Translating it yields CASSPNVLNYGYTF.